This entry describes one T cell receptor (beta chain). The data derive from a study of blood T cell repertoires in COVID-19. Looking at the study overall: From T cells, B-cell-depleted T cells, or PBMCs came the material, which was cDNA or gDNA.

Germline V gives CDR1 SEHNR, CDR2 FQNEAQ (reference sequence). This CDR3 is built from 16 residues. V shed 5 bases and J 4 bases; nucleotides not matched to a gene: 9. The table came from immunoSEQ multiplex PCR; TCRdb's copy has only in-frame clones and leaves some out. The table records more than 150,000 clones, around 86% of them present only once. Sequences were obtained from peripheral blood. The TCR originated in a middle-aged woman with acute or convalescent COVID-19. The chain carries TRBV7-9 and TRBJ2-1; 9 positions match TRBD2. The CDR3, as DNA: TGTGCCAGCAGCAGTAGCGGGAGCGAGGGGTACAATGAGCAGTTCTTC. Amino acids: CASSSSGSEGYNEQFF.